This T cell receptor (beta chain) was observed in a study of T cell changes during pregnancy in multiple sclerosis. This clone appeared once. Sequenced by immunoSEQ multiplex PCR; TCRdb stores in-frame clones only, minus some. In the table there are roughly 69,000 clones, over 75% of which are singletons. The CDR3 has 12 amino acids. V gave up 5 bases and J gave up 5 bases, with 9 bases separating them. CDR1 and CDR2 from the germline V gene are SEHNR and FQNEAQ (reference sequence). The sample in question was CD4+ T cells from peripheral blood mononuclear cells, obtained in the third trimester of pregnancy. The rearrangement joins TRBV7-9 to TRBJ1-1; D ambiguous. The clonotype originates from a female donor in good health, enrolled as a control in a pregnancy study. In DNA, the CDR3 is TGTGCCAGCAGCACCGCCAGGACTGAAGCTTTCTTT. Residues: CASSTARTEAFF.